These 20 T cell receptor beta chains share one sample of origin, sequenced in a study of cytomegalovirus exposure and HLA in healthy donors. In the PCR, 60 Vbeta and 13 Jbeta primers were used. Clones were read by immunoSEQ multiplex PCR, and TCRdb kept only the in-frame ones, dropping some. The sample lists 150,000 or so clones, 70% to 90% seen once, with about 9.3% in the top ten. Input material: PBMCs. The source of these receptors is a man aged 18 to 30 in good health and CMV-seropositive.

This clone was counted a few times. The chain employs TRBV7-9 and TRBJ1-6, with D maybe TRBD1 (5 bases). CDR3 length equals 13 residues. Germline V lookup: CDR1 SEHNR, CDR2 FQNEAQ (reference sequence). With 7 bases removed from V and 7 bases from J, the gap between germline ends came to 11 bases. The DNA of the CDR3 is TGTGCCAGCATACAGGTCGGAAATTCACCCCTCCACTTT. As protein: CASIQVGNSPLHF.

This clone came up a few times. The chain carries TRBV29-1 and TRBJ1-1; D call uncertain. Germline CDR1 and CDR2: SQVTM and ANQGSEA. This CDR3 has 14 amino acids. Deletions cut 3 bases from V and 6 bases from J, with 17 bases between. The CDR3 DNA follows: TGCAGCGTTGACCGGCGGGTCTTGGAAGCTGAAGCTTTCTTT. This translates into CSVDRRVLEAEAFF.

This chain uses TRBV7-2 with TRBJ2-5; TRBD1 matches at 11 bases. The junction had 2 bases not matched to a gene; V was cut back by 4 bases and J by 4 bases. This CDR3 is built from 14 residues. Germline CDR1 is SGHTA and CDR2 is FQGNSA. Here the CDR3 DNA reads TGTGCCAGCAGCTCGGGACAGGGGGGAGAGACCCAGTACTTC. Translated, it gives CASSSGQGGETQYF.

The chain uses TRBV2 and TRBJ2-5, with 8 bases that match TRBD2. This CDR3 comprises 14 residues. Germline assignment: CDR1 SNHLY and CDR2 FYNNEI. The junction had 5 bases not matched to a gene; V was cut back by 3 bases and J by 5 bases. CDR3 in amino acids: CASSDRTSSETQYF. The CDR3 DNA follows: TGTGCCAGCAGTGATAGGACTAGCAGTGAGACCCAGTACTTC.

The count of this clone is one. The rearrangement joins TRBV30 to TRBJ2-5; D perhaps matches TRBD1 (6 bases). The CDR3 sequence is 15 residues long. Trimming stripped 4 bases from V and 2 bases from J, with 17 bases between. Germline loops: CDR1 GTSNPN, CDR2 SVGIG (reference sequence). CDR3 in amino acids: CAWNLRGTAQETQYF. CDR3 bases: TGTGCCTGGAACCTAAGGGGGACCGCTCAAGAGACCCAGTACTTC.

The chain uses TRBV30 and TRBJ2-1; no reliable D call. The germline V gene has CDR1 GTSNPN and CDR2 SVGIG (reference sequence). CDR3 size: 13 residues. Trimming took off 0 bases at V and 7 bases at J, with 10 bases between the two ends. This CDR3 is CAWSVIGGNEQFF. In DNA form, the CDR3 reads TGTGCCTGGAGTGTAATCGGCGGAAATGAGCAGTTCTTC.

The rearrangement links TRBV6-1 to TRBJ1-2, with 12 bases identical to TRBD1. Per germline, CDR1 MNHNS and CDR2 SASEGT. CDR3 length: 15 residues. V was pared by 6 bases and J by 5 bases, with 7 bases of the junction left unmatched. The DNA for the CDR3 is TGTGCCAGCAGAGCCGGGACAGGGGGCAGTTATGGCTACACCTTC. It yields the protein CASRAGTGGSYGYTF.

This clone was observed a single time. This chain joins TRBV10-3 and TRBJ2-2, with 7 bases that match TRBD1. Trimming removed 6 bases from V and 4 bases from J; junction bases left unmatched: 5. The CDR3 contains 14 residues. Per germline, CDR1 ENHRY and CDR2 SYGVKD. The CDR3 coding sequence is TGTGCCATCAGACCAACAGGGGTCACCGGGGAGCTGTTTTTT. The encoded protein is CAIRPTGVTGELFF.

This clone has a single count. The chain has TRBV27 and TRBJ2-1; 7 positions match TRBD1. Germline-derived CDR1 and CDR2 are MNHEY and SMNVEV (reference sequence). J lost 1 base, V lost 2 bases, and 5 bases had no gene match. This CDR3 is built from 16 residues. CDR3 in DNA: TGTGCCAGCAGTTTAGGGACAGTACCATCCTACAATGAGCAGTTCTTC. Amino acid sequence: CASSLGTVPSYNEQFF.

The J gene is TRBJ1-3, the V gene TRBV5-4; TRBD1 might be the D (6 bases). CDR1 is SGHNT, CDR2 YYREEE, per germline (reference sequence). The CDR3 extends over 14 amino acids. Between the trimmed V and J ends, which lost 4 bases and 5 bases, there was a span of 13 bases. The CDR3 coding sequence is TGTGCCAGCAGCCCAGGGGCAGGGAGAAACACCATATATTTT. Translated: CASSPGAGRNTIYF.

The CDR3 nucleotides are TGCGCCAGCAGCATGCGGGGGGCGTTCGGTGAAAAACTGTTTTTT. It codes for CASSMRGAFGEKLFF. The gene calls are TRBV5-1 and TRBJ1-4; weak D call: TRBD1 (6 bases). Germline V gene lookup returns CDR1 SGHRS and CDR2 YFSETQ. V was clipped by 4 bases and J by 7 bases, with 17 bases between them. CDR3 length: 15 amino acids.

As DNA, the CDR3 is TGCGCCAGCAGCCAAGATCCCAGGGGGCGAACCGGGGAGCTGTTTTTT. Amino acid sequence: CASSQDPRGRTGELFF. This chain links TRBV4-3 with TRBJ2-2; 8 bases agree with TRBD1. V lost 0 bases to trimming and J lost 5 bases; unmatched junction nucleotides: 5. CDR1 and CDR2 (germline): LGHNA, YSLEER. The CDR3 spans 16 residues.

The gene calls are TRBV29-1 and TRBJ2-1; 8 positions agree with TRBD1. This CDR3 is 14 amino acids long. Germline lookup yields CDR1 SQVTM and CDR2 ANQGSEA. The V segment lost 4 bases and the J segment 2 bases; nucleotides outside the gene matches: 4. CDR3 in amino acids: CSVGAGGPYNEQFF. CDR3 in DNA: TGCAGCGTTGGGGCAGGGGGCCCCTACAATGAGCAGTTCTTC.

The CDR3 nucleotides are TGTGCCAGCAGCTTTACAGGGGCCGGGGAGCTGTTTTTT. Translated, it gives CASSFTGAGELFF. The rearrangement links TRBV9 to TRBJ2-2, with 7 bases fitting TRBD1. The J segment lost 6 bases and the V segment lost 4 bases, leaving 3 bases of the junction unmatched. CDR3 size: 13 residues. Germline V gene lookup returns CDR1 SGDLS and CDR2 YYNGEE.

The V call is TRBV5-4, the J call TRBJ1-1; 8 positions match TRBD1. Germline CDR1 is SGHNT and CDR2 is YYREEE (reference sequence). The CDR3 extends over 14 amino acids. Unmatched junction bases numbered 2, after V lost 3 bases and J lost 1 base. The CDR3 DNA sequence: TGTGCCAGCAGCTCCGGACAGGGGAACACTGAAGCTTTCTTT. Its protein product is CASSSGQGNTEAFF.

With regard to this clone: This CDR3 is also generated by other DNA sequences in the sample. V gene TRBV27 combines with J gene TRBJ1-5, with D possibly being TRBD1 (5 bases). The V gene lost 1 base and the J gene lost 2 bases, with 6 bases spanning the gap. Germline CDR1 reads MNHEY; CDR2 reads SMNVEV (reference sequence). This CDR3 region has 14 residues. The CDR3: CASSLWGGNQPQHF. CDR3 coding DNA: TGTGCCAGCAGTTTATGGGGCGGCAATCAGCCCCAGCATTTT.

CDR3 sequence reads: CASSADFSGANVLTF. DNA of the CDR3: TGTGCCAGCAGCGCAGATTTCTCTGGGGCCAACGTCCTGACTTTC. The rearrangement links TRBV6-1 to TRBJ2-6; D remains unclear. The CDR3 totals 15 residues. The V gene lost 6 bases and the J gene lost 0 bases, with 9 bases spanning the gap. Germline loops: CDR1 MNHNS, CDR2 SASEGT.

The CDR3 bases are TGTGCCAGTGCTCAGGGAGGGGCCAACGTCCTGACTTTC. It encodes CASAQGGANVLTF. The chain couples TRBV19 to TRBJ2-6; a possible D gene is TRBD1 (5 bases). The CDR3 consists of 13 residues. Trimming shortened V by 8 bases and J by 4 bases, and 9 bases separated the two germline ends. Germline CDR1 is LNHDA and CDR2 is SQIVND (reference sequence).

The chain is built from TRBV6-6 and TRBJ2-3; TRBD2 matches at 10 bases. Looked up from germline, CDR1 is MNHNY and CDR2 is SVGAGI (reference sequence). This CDR3 spans 15 amino acids. The trim removed 2 bases at V and 4 bases at J, leaving 3 bases unmatched. CDR3 sequence (DNA): TGTGCCAGCAGTTACGAGCGGGGGGGACCAGATACGCAGTATTTT. It specifies CASSYERGGPDTQYF.

This chain links TRBV15 with TRBJ2-7; D is perhaps TRBD1 (7 bases). The V end lost 0 bases, the J end lost 0 bases, and 12 bases lay between the germline ends. This CDR3 comprises 16 residues. Looked up from germline, CDR1 is LNHNV and CDR2 is YYDKDF (reference sequence). The CDR3 loop reads CATSRDWRDSSYEQYF. The CDR3 DNA sequence: TGTGCCACCAGCAGAGATTGGCGGGACAGCTCCTACGAGCAGTACTTC.